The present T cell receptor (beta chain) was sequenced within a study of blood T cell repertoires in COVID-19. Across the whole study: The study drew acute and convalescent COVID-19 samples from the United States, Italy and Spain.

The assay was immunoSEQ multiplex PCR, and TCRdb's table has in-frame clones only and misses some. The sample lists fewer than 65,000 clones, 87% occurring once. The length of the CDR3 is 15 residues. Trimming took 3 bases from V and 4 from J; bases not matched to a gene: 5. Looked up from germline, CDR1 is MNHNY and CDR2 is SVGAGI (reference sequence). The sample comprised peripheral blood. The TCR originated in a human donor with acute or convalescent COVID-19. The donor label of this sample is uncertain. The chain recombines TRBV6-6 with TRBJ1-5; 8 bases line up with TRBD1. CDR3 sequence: CASSYPGQANQPQHF. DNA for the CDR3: TGTGCCAGCAGTTATCCGGGACAGGCAAATCAGCCCCAGCATTTT.